The 19 T cell receptor beta chains below come from one sample, sequenced in a study of T cell repertoires in cytomegalovirus infection (dated by TCRdb to the late 2010s). The instrument was an Illumina HiSeq 1500. Clones were called with MiXCR by TCRdb after fastp trimmed the public reads at Q25, and only in-frame beta chains were retained. For every CDR3 protein sequence, its rows merge into one entry that carries the most common genes and DNA. The sample records around 900,000 distinct CDR3 sequences, roughly 30% of which are singletons. Clones ranked in the top ten supply around 15% of the sample. For these TCRs, the target antigens are not known. The sample's treatment or condition label, in plain terms: in vitro stimulation with specific CMV peptide epitopes to enrich CMV-specific T cells. The specimen was cultured CD8+ T cells from PBMCs, collected from culture after CMV antigen stimulation. The receptors were sampled from a human donor in good health (CMV status not recorded). Some clones in this sample may be carry-over from other donors' samples.

This clonotype was seen only a few times. The V and J genes are TRBV28 and TRBJ2-2; TRBD2 might be the D (6 bases). From germline, CDR1 is MDHEN and CDR2 SYDVKM. V lost 5 bases and J 1 base, leaving 14 bases between the germline ends. This CDR3 is 16 amino acids long. The DNA for the CDR3 is TGTGCCAGCAGTCCCGGGGGAGCTTTGAACACCGGGGAGCTGTTTTTT. Protein sequence: CASSPGGALNTGELFF.

This clonotype was seen more than once but under ten times. V usage is TRBV29-1 and J usage is TRBJ2-7; D remains ambiguous. Trimming pared 0 bases from V and 2 bases from J, leaving 20 bases between. The germline V gene has CDR1 SQVTM and CDR2 ANQGSEA. The length of the CDR3 is 17 residues. The CDR3 reads CSVEDRSAGKNAYEQYF. CDR3 coding DNA: TGCAGCGTTGAAGATCGATCGGCAGGCAAGAACGCCTACGAGCAGTACTTC.

This chain joins TRBV7-8 and TRBJ2-3, with 8 nucleotides matching TRBD2. V was clipped by 5 bases and J by 2 bases; unmatched bases: 12. This CDR3 region has 17 residues. CDR1 is SGHVS, CDR2 FQNEAQ, per germline. CDR3 in DNA: TGTGCCAGCAGCCATATAATGGGTAGCGGGGACACAGATACGCAGTATTTT. Protein product: CASSHIMGSGDTDTQYF.

This chain joins TRBV20-1 and TRBJ2-1, with 9 bases fitting TRBD2. This CDR3 contains 14 residues. The V and J ends lost 0 bases and 9 bases, in that order; junction bases with no gene match: 6. Germline V gene lookup returns CDR1 DFQATT and CDR2 SNEGSKA (reference sequence). In DNA form, the CDR3 reads TGCAGTGCTAGAGATGGGCTAGCGGGGCTTGAGCAGTTCTTC. Amino acids: CSARDGLAGLEQFF.

The count of this clonotype is one. This could be a read error, since a much larger clone is one nucleotide away. The chain employs TRBV7-6 and TRBJ2-1; D gene unclear. The CDR3 is 11 residues long. Germline V gene sequence: CDR1 SGHVS, CDR2 FNYEAQ. Here the CDR3 DNA reads TGTGTCAGCAGAGCTAACAATGAGCAGTTCTTC. It specifies CVSRANNEQFF.

The V and J genes are TRBV4-1 and TRBJ2-5; D perhaps matches TRBD2 (6 bases). CDR3 length equals 16 residues. Deletions cut 4 bases from V and 1 base from J, with 16 bases between. Germline V gene lookup returns CDR1 MGHRA and CDR2 YSYEKL. The CDR3 protein is CASSPERAGLQETQYF. The CDR3 coding sequence is TGCGCCAGCAGCCCAGAGAGGGCGGGGCTCCAAGAGACCCAGTACTTC.

The chain employs TRBV6-1 and TRBJ2-5; a possible D gene is TRBD1 (6 bases). The length of the CDR3 is 18 residues. CDR1 MNHNS and CDR2 SASEGT come from the germline V gene. V was clipped by 5 bases and J by 5 bases, with 27 bases between them. The CDR3 is CASSPHRQAFALFETQYF. Here the CDR3 DNA reads TGTGCCAGCAGTCCCCACCGACAGGCATTTGCCCTTTTTGAGACCCAGTACTTC.

The chain joins TRBV3-1 to TRBJ1-2; D is undetermined. The CDR3 has 17 residues. The V gene lost 0 bases and the J gene lost 0 bases, with 14 bases spanning the gap. Germline-derived CDR1 and CDR2 are LGHDT and YNNKEL (reference sequence). In nucleotides, the CDR3 is TGTGCCAGCAGCCAAGATGCGACCACCCGAGCTAACTATGGCTACACCTTC. It yields the protein CASSQDATTRANYGYTF.

Notes on this clonotype: At one end the junction does not follow the germline gene, possibly because of a read error. In DNA, the CDR3 is TGTGTCAGCAGTTTGACAGGGGGCGGGTATGAGCAGTTCTTC. Translating gives CVSSLTGGGYEQFF. The rearrangement links TRBV27 to TRBJ2-1; TRBD1 agrees at 10 bases. The CDR3 contains 14 residues. Germline V lookup: CDR1 MNHEY, CDR2 SMNVEV (reference sequence).

V usage is TRBV28 and J usage is TRBJ2-3; TRBD2 aligns across 7 bases. V gave up 8 bases and J gave up 5 bases; unmatched junction bases: 13. Germline V gene lookup returns CDR1 MDHEN and CDR2 SYDVKM. The CDR3 spans 15 residues. The CDR3 DNA is TGTGCCAGCTTGGGATCGGGACTATTCGGAGATACGCAGTATTTT. Its translation is CASLGSGLFGDTQYF.

The chain links TRBV12-3 or TRBV12-4 to TRBJ1-1, with D hard to call. The CDR3 extends over 13 amino acids. The V end lost 2 bases, the J end lost 6 bases, and 10 bases lay between the germline ends. The CDR3 sequence: CASSLLSVSEAFF. CDR3 nucleotide sequence: TGTGCCAGCAGTTTATTATCGGTATCTGAAGCTTTCTTT.

A few counts support this clonotype. The chain uses TRBV4-1 and TRBJ2-4; D unclear. Trimming took 1 base from V and 1 from J, leaving 17 bases between them. There are 18 residues in the CDR3. Germline V lookup: CDR1 MGHRA, CDR2 YSYEKL. This chain's CDR3 is CASSQARTLSLAKNIQYF. The CDR3 DNA follows: TGCGCCAGCAGCCAAGCCAGGACCCTTAGCCTCGCCAAAAACATTCAGTACTTC.

The gene calls are TRBV6-5 and TRBJ1-2; tentative D call: TRBD1 (6 bases). Deletions cut 2 bases from V and 3 bases from J, with 16 bases between. CDR3 size: 16 residues. CDR1 is MNHEY, CDR2 SVGAGI, per germline. The CDR3 sequence is CASSYRDRGGYYGYTF. The CDR3 DNA follows: TGTGCCAGCAGTTACCGAGACAGAGGGGGTTACTATGGCTACACCTTC.

This clonotype was counted ten times or more. This chain joins TRBV7-9 and TRBJ2-5; D uncertain. The CDR3 extends over 14 amino acids. CDR1 is SEHNR, CDR2 FQNEAQ, per germline (reference sequence). The V gene lost 1 base and the J gene lost 1 base, with 7 bases spanning the gap. The CDR3 loop reads CASSLVVSQETQYF. The CDR3 DNA reads TGTGCCAGCAGCTTAGTTGTCAGCCAAGAGACCCAGTACTTC.

Concerning this clonotype itself: This could be a read error, since a much larger clone is one nucleotide away. DNA for the CDR3: TGTGCCAGGAGCTCAAACCTCAATGAGCAGTTCTTC. It yields the protein CARSSNLNEQFF. The chain is built from TRBV7-8 and TRBJ2-1; D gene ambiguous. CDR1 and CDR2 (germline): SGHVS, FQNEAQ. The CDR3 has 12 amino acids.

This clonotype has a count of ten or more. The chain couples TRBV6-1 to TRBJ2-7, with 7 bases matching TRBD2. The junction had 10 bases not matched to a gene; V was cut back by 6 bases and J by 2 bases. The CDR3 runs 15 residues. CDR1 is MNHNS and CDR2 is SASEGT in the germline V gene. The CDR3 nucleotides are TGTGCCAGCAGACCGGGACCCGCGGGGGCCTACGAGCAGTACTTC. Translated: CASRPGPAGAYEQYF.

This clonotype was counted a few times. V gene TRBV7-9 combines with J gene TRBJ1-1; weak D call: TRBD1 (5 bases). This CDR3 is 14 amino acids long. V lost 2 bases and J 4 bases, leaving 11 bases between the germline ends. CDR1 and CDR2 (germline): SEHNR, FQNEAQ (reference sequence). CDR3 DNA sequence: TGTGCCAGCAGCTTACCGCAGGGTTCCACTGAAGCTTTCTTT. This translates into CASSLPQGSTEAFF.

The chain has TRBV27 and TRBJ2-7; 14 bases line up with TRBD2. Germline values: CDR1 MNHEY, CDR2 SMNVEV (reference sequence). Unmatched junction bases numbered 7, after V lost 5 bases and J lost 4 bases. CDR3 length equals 16 residues. The CDR3 DNA is TGTGCCAGCAGTCCCCTAGGGACTAGCGGGGGTTACGAGCAGTACGTC. As protein: CASSPLGTSGGYEQYV.

The chain carries TRBV2 and TRBJ1-6; a weak D match, TRBD1 (6 bases). Germline CDR1 SNHLY, CDR2 FYNNEI. V lost 1 base and J lost 9, with 13 bases in between. The CDR3 length is 15 residues. The CDR3 region is CASSEVGGGGSPLHF. The CDR3 bases are TGTGCCAGCAGTGAAGTAGGTGGGGGCGGTTCACCCCTCCACTTT.